The T cell receptor beta chain described here comes from a study of vaccination and CD4 T cells after COVID-19. About the research overall: Each control was exposed to a CEFX pool, an HIV-1 Nef pool, or no peptide at all.

Turning to this clonotype: Its antigen is not identified.

The trim removed 4 bases at V and 6 bases at J, leaving 8 bases unmatched. Germline V gene sequence: CDR1 SGHTA, CDR2 FQGTGA. The CDR3 extends over 15 amino acids. Scientists ran DNA taken from cultured CD4+ T cells through the Oncomine TCR Beta short-read assay for sequencing. CD4+ T cells were cultured, and genomic DNA was extracted from them. In TCRdb, the PCR reads were re-called with MiXCR into one record per CDR3 protein. The table records 6,000 to 8,500 distinct CDR3 sequences, more than 30% of them present only once. The treatment denotes: approximately 9-day PBMC culture with coronavirus spike peptide pools or control peptides (ViraFEST assay). During the years 2011-2018, before the COVID-19 pandemic, the unexposed donor's CD4+ T cells were collected. ViraFEST used peptide pools to expand antigen-specific T cells, then sequenced TCRs.

Sequencing was done on a sample of CD4+ T cells from blood, cultured in vitro. This receptor was taken from a human donor in good health. The V call is TRBV7-3, the J call TRBJ2-7; 11 bases fit TRBD1. The CDR3 loop reads CASSSSRDRGGEQYF. CDR3 bases: TGTGCCAGCAGCTCCTCCAGGGACAGGGGGGGCGAGCAGTACTTC. Full variable domain (remainder filled in from reference TRBV7-3 and TRBJ2-7): GAGVSQTPSNKVTEKGKYVELRCDPISGHTALYWYRQSLGQGPEFLIYFQGTGAADDSGLPNDRFFAVRPEGSVSTLKIQRTERGDSAVYLCASSSSRDRGGEQYFGPGTRLTVT.